The T cell receptor beta chain described here comes from a study of T cells after somatic rescue of genetic block. Germline CDR1 SGDLS, CDR2 YYNGEE. The germline V and J ends were trimmed by 0 bases and 0 bases, with 4 bases remaining between them. The CDR3 runs to 15 residues. Here immunoSEQ multiplex PCR was the method, and the copy in TCRdb shows in-frame clones only, minus some. The repertoire includes 110,000 or so clones, 75% to 95% of them detected once, and roughly 1.5% sits in the top ten. This chain links TRBV9 with TRBJ1-6; D gene unclear. Material for sequencing was peripheral blood mononuclear cells (PBMCs). The clonotype was recovered from a woman aged 18 to 35. This chain's CDR3 is CASSVGGSYNSPLHF. The CDR3 bases are TGTGCCAGCAGCGTAGGGGGCTCCTATAATTCACCCCTCCACTTT.